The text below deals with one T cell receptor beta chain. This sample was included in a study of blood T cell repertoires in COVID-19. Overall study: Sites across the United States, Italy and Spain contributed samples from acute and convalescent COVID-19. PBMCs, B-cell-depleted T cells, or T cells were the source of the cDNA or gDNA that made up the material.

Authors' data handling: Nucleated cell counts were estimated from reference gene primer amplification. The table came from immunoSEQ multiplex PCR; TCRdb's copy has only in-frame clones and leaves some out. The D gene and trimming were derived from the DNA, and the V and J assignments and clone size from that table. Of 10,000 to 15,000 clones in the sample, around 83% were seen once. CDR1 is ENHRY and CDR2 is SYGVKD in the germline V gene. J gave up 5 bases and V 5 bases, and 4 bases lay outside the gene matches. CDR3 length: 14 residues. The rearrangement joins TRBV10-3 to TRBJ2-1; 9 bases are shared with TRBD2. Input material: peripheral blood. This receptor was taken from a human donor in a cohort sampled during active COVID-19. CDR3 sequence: CAISRGLADNEQFF. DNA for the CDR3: TGTGCCATCAGTAGGGGACTAGCCGACAATGAGCAGTTCTTC.